This T cell receptor (beta chain) comes out of a study of shared T cell receptors in the human thymus. The method was immunoSEQ multiplex PCR; TCRdb's version includes in-frame clones alone and lacks a portion of them. This table holds more than 550,000 clones, over 75% found once. V was clipped by 6 bases and J by 6 bases, with 14 bases between them. From germline, CDR1 is SGHTA and CDR2 FQGNSA. This CDR3 has 13 residues. The same sample was also studied in work on human thymus T cells.

The sequenced sample was thymocytes. This receptor was obtained from a girl in the first two years of life with a congenital heart defect. V usage is TRBV7-2 and J usage is TRBJ1-2, with D unresolved. The CDR3 bases are TGTGCCAGCAGACCACCTTGGAGTGATGGCTACACCTTC. Protein: CASRPPWSDGYTF.